One and the same sample provided the 24 T cell receptor beta chains below, sequenced in a study of T cell responses to AZD1222 COVID-19 vaccine. Libraries were prepared by immunoSEQ multiplex PCR; TCRdb keeps only in-frame clonotypes and omits some of them. The sample yields under 95,000 clones, approximately 85% seen once. Source: peripheral blood, taken 28 days after the second AZD1222 dose. Receptors were obtained from an adult who received the AZD1222 COVID-19 vaccine.

This clone was recorded only once. This rearrangement joins TRBV29-1 to TRBJ1-1; D is undetermined. The germline CDR1 and CDR2 sequences are SQVTM and ANQGSEA. This CDR3 comprises 16 residues. Trimming stripped 2 bases from V and 0 bases from J, with 16 bases between. CDR3: CSVERLGSFMNTEAFF. The CDR3 DNA reads TGCAGCGTTGAACGGCTCGGCTCCTTCATGAACACTGAAGCTTTCTTT.

The rearrangement joins TRBV28 to TRBJ1-5; no firm D call. Deletions cut 7 bases from V and 4 bases from J, with 8 bases between. Germline CDR1 reads MDHEN; CDR2 reads SYDVKM. CDR3 length: 12 residues. The CDR3 nucleotides read TGTGCCAGCAAGTCACCGAATCAGCCCCAGCATTTT. Its protein product is CASKSPNQPQHF.

The chain employs TRBV3-1 (or the pseudogene TRBV3-2) and TRBJ2-3; TRBD2 aligns across 11 bases. J was trimmed by 6 bases and V by 2 bases; bases with no gene match: 7. CDR1 is LGHDT and CDR2 is YNNKEL in the germline V gene (reference sequence). CDR3 length equals 16 residues. The CDR3 sequence is CASSQPLAGGRDTQYF. In nucleotides, the CDR3 is TGTGCCAGCAGCCAACCTCTAGCGGGGGGCCGGGATACGCAGTATTTT.

The chain employs TRBV3-1 (or the pseudogene TRBV3-2) and TRBJ1-4; no firm D call. V was cut by 6 bases and J by 7 bases, with 9 bases left in between. This CDR3 region has 12 residues. The germline V gene has CDR1 LGHDT and CDR2 YNNKEL (reference sequence). In DNA form, the CDR3 reads TGTGCCAGCAGTCCAGACGGTGAAAAACTGTTTTTT. The encoded protein is CASSPDGEKLFF.

V gene TRBV5-6 combines with J gene TRBJ2-7, with D hard to call. V lost 2 bases to trimming and J lost 2 bases, with 11 bases between them. The CDR3 consists of 14 residues. The germline V gene encodes CDR1 SGHDT and CDR2 YYEEEE. The DNA for the CDR3 is TGTGCCAGCAGCTTAGGTCCAAACGCCTACGAGCAGTACTTC. Translated: CASSLGPNAYEQYF.

The rearrangement links TRBV10-1 to TRBJ1-2; the match to TRBD1 covers 9 bases. J gave up 3 bases and V 5 bases, and 10 bases lay outside the gene matches. The CDR3 is 16 amino acids. Germline CDR1 reads WNHNN; CDR2 reads SYGVQD (reference sequence). The CDR3 spells CASSPGTGSSYYGYTF. The CDR3 region has the DNA TGCGCCAGCAGTCCCGGGACAGGGTCCTCGTACTATGGCTACACCTTC.

The chain employs TRBV5-4 and TRBJ1-2; no reliable D call. V dropped 1 base and J dropped 3 bases, with 13 bases sitting between them. The CDR3 is 15 residues long. CDR1 is SGHNT, CDR2 YYREEE, per germline (reference sequence). CDR3 region: CASSLSVSPDYGYTF. DNA for the CDR3: TGTGCCAGCAGCTTGTCGGTGTCACCTGACTATGGCTACACCTTC.

This clone was counted once. The chain carries TRBV30 and TRBJ2-7; the D is unclear. From germline, CDR1 is GTSNPN and CDR2 SVGIG (reference sequence). V was shortened by 2 bases and J by 2 bases, with 19 bases between the two germline ends. The CDR3 totals 16 residues. The CDR3 region is CAWSSLPSTGAYEQYF. CDR3 DNA: TGTGCCTGGAGTTCCCTCCCCTCGACGGGCGCCTACGAGCAGTACTTC. Using reference TRBV30 and TRBJ2-7 for the parts outside the CDR3, the full variable domain is SQTIHQWPATLVQPVGSPLSLECTVEGTSNPNLYWYRQAAGRGLQLLFYSVGIGQISSEVPQNLSASRPQDRQFILSSKKLLLSDSGFYLCAWSSLPSTGAYEQYFGPGTRLTVT.

This chain uses TRBV28 with TRBJ1-4, with D possibly TRBD1 on 6 matching bases. Between the trimmed V and J ends, which lost 8 bases and 6 bases, there was a span of 31 bases. CDR3 length: 19 residues. The germline CDR1 and CDR2 sequences are MDHEN and SYDVKM. In nucleotides, the CDR3 is TGTGCCAGCCAACCCCCCCCCAGGGGCGAAAGTTCGGGACATGAAAAACTGTTTTTT. Protein sequence: CASQPPPRGESSGHEKLFF.

This chain joins TRBV2 and TRBJ1-2; D unclear. The CDR3 is made up of 15 amino acids. CDR1 SNHLY and CDR2 FYNNEI come from the germline V gene. V was shortened by 2 bases and J by 5 bases, with 15 bases between the two germline ends. CDR3 sequence reads: CASSESHAAFYGYTF. CDR3 sequence (DNA): TGTGCCAGCAGTGAAAGCCACGCAGCCTTTTATGGCTACACCTTC.

This chain uses TRBV7-8 with TRBJ1-4; 8 nucleotides agree with TRBD1. The germline gives CDR1 SGHVS, CDR2 FQNEAQ. The J segment lost 3 bases and the V segment lost 0 bases, leaving 3 bases of the junction unmatched. This CDR3 is 16 amino acids long. CDR3 coding DNA: TGTGCCAGCAGCTTAGCCCGGACAGGGCCTAATGAAAAACTGTTTTTT. It yields the protein CASSLARTGPNEKLFF.

A note on this clone: At one boundary the junction diverges from the germline segment, which might be a read error. The chain carries TRBV7-7 and TRBJ2-2, with no clear D. The CDR3 consists of 12 residues. Germline V CDR1 and CDR2: SSHAT, FNYEAQ (reference sequence). The CDR3 loop reads CASSPGSGELFF. The DNA for the CDR3 is TGTGCTAGCAGCCCCGGGTCCGGGGAGCTGTTTTTT.

This sequence joins TRBV9 and TRBJ2-3; 10 bases match TRBD2. CDR3 length: 16 amino acids. Germline CDR1 reads SGDLS; CDR2 reads YYNGEE. Unmatched junction bases numbered 6, after V lost 3 bases and J lost 2 bases. Here the CDR3 reads CASSGSSGGITDTQYF. The CDR3 DNA reads as TGTGCCAGCAGCGGGAGTAGCGGGGGGATCACAGATACGCAGTATTTT.

This clone was seen a few times. The V call is TRBV9, the J call TRBJ1-6; 7 nucleotides agree with TRBD1. In germline, CDR1 is SGDLS, CDR2 YYNGEE. V was pared by 4 bases and J by 10 bases, with 8 bases of the junction left unmatched. The CDR3 spans 14 residues. CDR3 nucleotide sequence: TGTGCCAGCAGCACCCGACAGGGCGGGTCACCCCTCCACTTT. This translates into CASSTRQGGSPLHF.

J is TRBJ1-1 and V is TRBV7-6; D is possibly TRBD1 (6 bases). Trimming removed 6 bases from V and 0 bases from J, with 8 bases in between. The CDR3 consists of 13 residues. Germline V gene data show CDR1 as SGHVS and CDR2 as FNYEAQ. The CDR3 reads CASRQGLNTEAFF. As DNA, the CDR3 is TGTGCCAGCAGACAGGGATTGAACACTGAAGCTTTCTTT.

This chain uses TRBV29-1 with TRBJ2-4; unclear D gene. Germline values: CDR1 SQVTM, CDR2 ANQGSEA. V was pared by 4 bases and J by 5 bases, with 9 bases between. The CDR3 extends over 12 amino acids. The CDR3 sequence is CSVVAGQNIQYF. The CDR3 bases are TGCAGCGTTGTTGCAGGCCAAAACATTCAGTACTTC.

On this clone itself: The junction does not match germline at one end; this may be a read error. The chain carries TRBV5-8 and TRBJ1-6; 10 nucleotides agree with TRBD1. Germline values: CDR1 SGHTS, CDR2 YDEGEE. The CDR3 length is 14 residues. CDR3 DNA: TGTTCCAGCAGCAGGACAGGGGGAAAGGTGGCCCTCCACTTT. It codes for CSSSRTGGKVALHF.

The chain joins TRBV7-9 to TRBJ1-2; D is possibly TRBD1 (5 bases). The V and J ends lost 5 bases and 10 bases respectively, with 23 bases between them. The germline V gene encodes CDR1 SEHNR and CDR2 FQNEAQ (reference sequence). This CDR3 contains 15 residues. CDR3 in DNA: TGTGCCAGCAGCCGACCCCCAGGGAACTCCCCGGACTACACCTTC. It codes for CASSRPPGNSPDYTF.

The chain employs TRBV2 and TRBJ2-6; weak D call: TRBD1 (6 bases). Germline V CDR1 and CDR2: SNHLY, FYNNEI. This CDR3 has 18 residues. V shed 2 bases and J shed 2 bases, with 16 bases lying between them. CDR3 loop: CASSERGRGAAGANVLTF. The CDR3 coding sequence is TGTGCCAGCAGTGAAAGGGGCAGGGGTGCAGCTGGGGCCAACGTCCTGACTTTC.

This clone was observed a handful of times. V usage is TRBV25-1 and J usage is TRBJ1-2, with 7 bases lining up with TRBD1. With 8 bases clipped from V and 5 bases from J, the junction kept 5 bases outside the gene matches. Germline V gene data show CDR1 as MGHDK and CDR2 as SYGVNS. This CDR3 spans 12 amino acids. In DNA form, the CDR3 reads TGTGCCAGCGCCACACAGGGGTATGGCTACACCTTC. Translation: CASATQGYGYTF.

This clone was picked up a small number of times. The genes are TRBV6-5 and TRBJ2-2; weak D call: TRBD1 (5 bases). The CDR3 covers 15 residues. CDR1 and CDR2 (germline): MNHEY, SVGAGI. V was shortened by 6 bases and J by 6 bases, with 17 bases between the two germline ends. The chain's CDR3 is CASRTRAGIAGELFF. The CDR3 DNA reads as TGTGCCAGCAGGACTCGGGCAGGGATCGCCGGGGAGCTGTTTTTT.

V and J are TRBV19 and TRBJ2-1, with D perhaps TRBD1 (5 bases). This CDR3 has 14 residues. V dropped 2 bases and J dropped 6 bases, with 11 bases sitting between them. Per germline, CDR1 LNHDA and CDR2 SQIVND (reference sequence). For the CDR3, the DNA is TGTGCCAGTAGTATAACTCAAGGGGCCAATGAGCAGTTCTTC. Translation: CASSITQGANEQFF.

The genes are TRBV6-5 and TRBJ1-3; possibly TRBD1 for D (6 bases). The CDR3 length is 13 residues. Per germline, CDR1 MNHEY and CDR2 SVGAGI. V lost 5 bases, J lost 7 bases, and 12 bases lay in between. The CDR3 spells CASSRDTGNTIYF. CDR3 bases: TGTGCCAGCAGTCGGGACACAGGGAACACCATATATTTT.

Remarks on this clone: A read error may account for a junction end that differs from germline. The chain employs TRBV11-2 and TRBJ1-4; TRBD1 matches 7 bases. Germline CDR1 is SGHAT and CDR2 is FQNNGV. This CDR3 has 15 residues. The CDR3 DNA follows: TGTGCCAGCAGCGCATTAGGGGGCGCGGGGTCCCAAAGGGTTTTT. Its protein is CASSALGGAGSQRVF.